Presented here are 6 T cell receptor beta chains from one specimen sequenced in a study of CXCR3-negative and CXCR3-positive naive CD8 T cells. Researchers prepared the TRB cDNA libraries using 5' RACE with UMI labels. From the 5' RACE reads, TCRdb lists one entry per CDR3 protein and no DNA. This sample contains 40,000 to 45,000 distinct CDR3 sequences. Sequencing input: memory CD8+ T cells from blood. The receptor source for this set is a human donor in good health. Some clones in this sample may be carry-over from other donors' samples.

The gene calls are TRBV7-8 and TRBJ2-7; TCRdb selects TRBD1, and the lack of DNA leaves this call unchecked. The CDR3 contains 15 residues. Germline V gene data show CDR1 as SGHVS and CDR2 as FQNEAQ. CDR3 sequence: CASSLARASSYEQYF.

The chain employs TRBV4-2 and TRBJ1-1; TCRdb picks TRBD1, but there is no DNA to check that call. Looked up from germline, CDR1 is LGHNA and CDR2 is YNFKEQ. This CDR3 has 12 amino acids. CDR3 region: CASSTGSSEAFF.

The rearrangement joins TRBV4-3 to TRBJ2-3; the TCRdb D gene call, TRBD2, has no DNA to confirm it. The germline gives CDR1 LGHNA, CDR2 YSLEER. The CDR3 is made up of 16 amino acids. This CDR3 is CASSQQLAGGPDTQYF.

This clonotype ranks as medium-sized in terms of frequency. The chain recombines TRBV20-1 with TRBJ2-3; checking the TCRdb D call of TRBD1 is not possible without DNA. The CDR3 sequence is 14 residues long. Germline V CDR1 and CDR2: DFQATT, SNEGSKA (reference sequence). Here the CDR3 reads CSAKDNRLTDTQYF.

CDR3 residues: CASSNRGGRTGELFF. V gene TRBV28 combines with J gene TRBJ2-2; TCRdb picks TRBD1, but there is no DNA to check that call. The CDR3 is 15 amino acids. Looked up from germline, CDR1 is MDHEN and CDR2 is SYDVKM.

The gene calls are TRBV28 and TRBJ2-7; TCRdb indicates TRBD2, and absent DNA this call remains unverified. CDR3 length: 13 residues. CDR1 and CDR2 (germline): MDHEN, SYDVKM. The CDR3 protein is CASTFKLAREQYF.